This T cell receptor beta chain was sequenced for a study of post-analysis software for immune sequencing data. Study conclusions and caveats: Relative to controls, patients had a handful of TRBV segments at higher frequency, with TRBV5-6, TRBV5-1 and TRBV20-1 among these.

This clonotype was counted once. What it binds is unknown. Germline CDR1 and CDR2: MGHRA and YSYEKL. The CDR3 covers 16 residues. The authors incorporated unique molecular identifiers into the TCR beta cDNA libraries. TCRdb passed the PCR reads through MiXCR, listing each CDR3 protein once. The sample records about 800,000 distinct CDR3 sequences, 25% to 30% being singletons. This receptor was identified in a girl between 5 and 17 years old with multiple sclerosis. The rearrangement joins TRBV4-1 to TRBJ2-5, with 11 bases that match TRBD2. The assigned J gene may be wrong: the sequence end matches TRBJ2-4 better. Specimen: blood. In DNA form, the CDR3 reads TGCGCCAGCAGCCAAGAGGCGCTAGCGGGAGGAAACATTCAGTACTTC. Protein product: CASSQEALAGGNIQYF.